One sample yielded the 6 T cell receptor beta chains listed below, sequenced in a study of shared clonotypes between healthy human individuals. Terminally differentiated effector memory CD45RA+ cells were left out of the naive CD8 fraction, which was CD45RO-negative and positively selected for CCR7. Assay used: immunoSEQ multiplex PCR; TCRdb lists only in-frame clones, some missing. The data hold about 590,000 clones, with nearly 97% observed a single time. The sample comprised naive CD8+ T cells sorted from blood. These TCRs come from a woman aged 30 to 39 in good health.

DNA of the CDR3: TGTGCCAGCAGCCAAGGGCCAGGGGAGGGTTTCGGTGAAAAACTGTTTTTT. It translates to CASSQGPGEGFGEKLFF. The gene calls are TRBV14 and TRBJ1-4; D might be TRBD1 (6 bases). CDR1 is SGHDN and CDR2 is FVKESK in the germline V gene. Trimming cost V 1 base and J 7 bases, with 19 bases left between them. This CDR3 contains 17 residues.

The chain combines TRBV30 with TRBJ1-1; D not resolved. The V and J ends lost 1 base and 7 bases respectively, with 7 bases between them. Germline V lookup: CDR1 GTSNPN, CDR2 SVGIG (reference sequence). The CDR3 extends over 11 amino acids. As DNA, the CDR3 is TGTGCCTGGAGTGATAACTATGAAGCTTTCTTT. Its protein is CAWSDNYEAFF.

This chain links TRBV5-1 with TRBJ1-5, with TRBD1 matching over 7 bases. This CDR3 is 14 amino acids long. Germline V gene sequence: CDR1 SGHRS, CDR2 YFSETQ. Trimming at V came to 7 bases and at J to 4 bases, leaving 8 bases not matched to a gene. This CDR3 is CASLTGKVNQPQHF. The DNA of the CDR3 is TGCGCCAGCCTGACAGGGAAGGTTAATCAGCCCCAGCATTTT.

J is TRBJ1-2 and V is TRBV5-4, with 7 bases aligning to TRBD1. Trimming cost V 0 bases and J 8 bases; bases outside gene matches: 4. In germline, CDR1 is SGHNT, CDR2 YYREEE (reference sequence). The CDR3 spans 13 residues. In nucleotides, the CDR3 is TGTGCCAGCAGCTTGGTGGGACAGTGGGGCTACACCTTC. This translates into CASSLVGQWGYTF.

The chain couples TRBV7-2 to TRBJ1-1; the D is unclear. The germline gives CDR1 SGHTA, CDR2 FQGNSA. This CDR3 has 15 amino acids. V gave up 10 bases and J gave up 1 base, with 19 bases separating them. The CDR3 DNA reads TGTGCCACCTACCCCGGGCTCGGAACGAACACTGAAGCTTTCTTT. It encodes CATYPGLGTNTEAFF. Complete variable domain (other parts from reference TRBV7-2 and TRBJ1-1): GAGVSQSPSNKVTEKGKDVELRCDPISGHTALYWYRQSLGQGLEFLIYFQGNSAPDKSGLPSDRFSAERTGGSVSTLTIQRTQQEDSAVYLCATYPGLGTNTEAFFGQGTRLTVV.

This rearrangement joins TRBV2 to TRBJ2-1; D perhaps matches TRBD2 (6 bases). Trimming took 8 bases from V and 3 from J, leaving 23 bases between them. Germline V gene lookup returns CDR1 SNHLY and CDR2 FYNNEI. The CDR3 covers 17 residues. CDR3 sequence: CASFRGPNAGYYNEQFF. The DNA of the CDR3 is TGTGCCAGCTTTCGAGGACCCAACGCGGGGTACTACAATGAGCAGTTCTTC. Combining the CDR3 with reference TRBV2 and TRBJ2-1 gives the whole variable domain EPEVTQTPSHQVTQMGQEVILRCVPISNHLYFYWYRQILGQKVEFLVSFYNNEISEKSEIFDDQFSVERPDGSNFTLKIRSTKLEDSAMYFCASFRGPNAGYYNEQFFGPGTRLTVL.